Presented here are 17 T cell receptor beta chains from one specimen sequenced in a study of T cells in Graves' hyperthyroidism and ophthalmopathy. TCR beta CDR3 region amplification was performed from RNA transcripts. HTBI primers were the set used in a first-round RT-PCR of the TCR CDR3. MiXCR, applied by TCRdb to the multiplex PCR reads, yields one record per CDR3 protein. The sample lists 600,000 or so distinct CDR3 sequences, about 17% occurring once. Sequencing was carried out using blood. Every receptor here comes from a woman aged 30 to 39 with Graves' hyperthyroidism.

The table lists this clonotype with many counts. This chain uses TRBV6-2 or TRBV6-3 with TRBJ2-1; unclear D gene. V was cut by 0 bases and J by 3 bases, with 3 bases left in between. The CDR3 loop spans 13 amino acids. Germline values: CDR1 MNHEY, CDR2 SVGEGT. The CDR3 region has the DNA TGTGCCAGCAGTTACTCGGACTACAATGAGCAGTTCTTC. This encodes CASSYSDYNEQFF.

The rearrangement links TRBV14 to TRBJ1-1; TRBD1 agrees at 7 bases. Germline lookup yields CDR1 SGHDN and CDR2 FVKESK. This CDR3 is built from 13 residues. The junction had 5 bases not matched to a gene; V was cut back by 4 bases and J by 6 bases. CDR3 in DNA: TGTGCCAGCAGCCGACAGGGTCGGGCTGAAGCTTTCTTT. Residues: CASSRQGRAEAFF.

The table lists this clonotype with many counts. V is TRBV11-3 and J is TRBJ2-5, with D possibly being TRBD1 or TRBD2 (5 bases each). The CDR3 totals 14 residues. The germline V gene has CDR1 SGHNT and CDR2 YENEEA. V was cut by 1 base and J by 3 bases, with 9 bases left in between. CDR3 coding DNA: TGTGCCAGCAGCTTAGCAGGGACCGAAGAGACCCAGTACTTC. As protein: CASSLAGTEETQYF.

This clonotype was observed a few times. This rearrangement joins TRBV30 to TRBJ2-6, with 7 bases aligning to TRBD1. Unmatched junction bases numbered 1, after V lost 3 bases and J lost 2 bases. This CDR3 spans 14 amino acids. Germline CDR1 reads GTSNPN; CDR2 reads SVGIG (reference sequence). The DNA for the CDR3 is TGTGCCTGGAGCCAGGGGGCTGGGGCCAACGTCCTGACTTTC. Translating it yields CAWSQGAGANVLTF.

This clonotype was observed a few times. The chain carries TRBV10-3 and TRBJ2-7; D gene ambiguous. V was pared by 0 bases and J by 2 bases, with 5 bases between. Germline V gene lookup returns CDR1 ENHRY and CDR2 SYGVKD. The CDR3 length is 13 residues. This CDR3 reads CAISESNPYEQYF. CDR3 bases: TGTGCCATCAGTGAGTCGAACCCCTACGAGCAGTACTTC.

The chain uses TRBV4-1 and TRBJ2-1; 11 bases agree with TRBD1. In germline, CDR1 is MGHRA, CDR2 YSYEKL. V lost 1 base and J lost 8; bases outside the gene matches: 1. The CDR3 sequence is 14 residues long. CDR3 sequence reads: CASSQGTGGYEQFF. The CDR3 DNA reads TGCGCCAGCAGCCAAGGGACAGGGGGCTATGAGCAGTTCTTC.

Turning to this clonotype: A single base separates this from a much larger clone, so it may be a read error. V and J are TRBV7-9 and TRBJ2-3; D tentatively reads TRBD1 or TRBD2 (6 bases each). CDR1 is SEHNR, CDR2 FQNEAQ, per germline (reference sequence). This CDR3 has 17 residues. Trimming took 5 bases from V and 5 from J, leaving 23 bases between them. CDR3 protein: CASSPTPTGARGDTQYF. The CDR3 DNA reads as TGTGCCAGCAGCCCCACCCCGACGGGAGCCAGGGGAGATACGCAGTATTTT.

This clonotype has ten or more counts. The chain combines TRBV20-1 with TRBJ1-6, with 8 bases that match TRBD1. Germline V gives CDR1 DFQATT, CDR2 SNEGSKA (reference sequence). The J segment lost 7 bases and the V segment lost 7 bases, leaving 6 bases of the junction unmatched. The CDR3 consists of 13 residues. The CDR3 sequence is CSGLDRVNSPLHF. The CDR3 DNA reads TGCAGTGGACTGGACAGGGTCAATTCACCCCTCCACTTT.

This chain joins TRBV20-1 and TRBJ1-1; 8 bases are shared with TRBD1. Germline CDR1 is DFQATT and CDR2 is SNEGSKA (reference sequence). The CDR3 is made up of 15 amino acids. Trimming took 1 base from V and 4 from J; bases not matched to a gene: 8. The CDR3 DNA reads as TGCAGTGCTAGAGGTCACAGGGGGGTACTCACTGAAGCTTTCTTT. Protein sequence: CSARGHRGVLTEAFF.

In this sample, this clonotype turned up many times. This chain links TRBV19 with TRBJ2-5, with 8 bases fitting TRBD1. V trimming: 9 bases; J trimming: 3 bases; junction bases outside the gene matches: 6. The CDR3 totals 13 residues. Germline loops: CDR1 LNHDA, CDR2 SQIVND (reference sequence). The CDR3 DNA is TGTGCCAGCAGCTTGGACAGGGAAGAGACCCAGTACTTC. Amino acid sequence: CASSLDREETQYF.

There are many counts of this clonotype. J is TRBJ2-3 and V is TRBV20-1; 9 bases match TRBD1. This CDR3 has 15 amino acids. Germline CDR1 reads DFQATT; CDR2 reads SNEGSKA (reference sequence). With V trimmed by 5 bases and J by 2 bases, 8 bases remained unmatched. CDR3 coding DNA: TGCAGTGCTGTAAGGGGACAGGGCTTCACAGATACGCAGTATTTT. This encodes CSAVRGQGFTDTQYF.

This clonotype has at least ten counts. The rearrangement links TRBV6-1 to TRBJ1-5; possibly TRBD1 for D (5 bases). This CDR3 is built from 16 residues. Trimming stripped 6 bases from V and 4 bases from J, with 19 bases between. Germline assignment: CDR1 MNHNS and CDR2 SASEGT. Here the CDR3 DNA reads TGTGCCAGCAGATCTTCGGGACGGATTAGGAATCAGCCCCAGCATTTT. Its translation is CASRSSGRIRNQPQHF.

This clonotype was detected only a few times. The V gene is TRBV5-6, the J gene TRBJ1-6; D is ambiguous. The CDR3 has 14 residues. Per the germline V gene, CDR1 is SGHDT and CDR2 is YYEEEE. Trimming pared 5 bases from V and 7 bases from J, leaving 13 bases between. This CDR3 is CASRVGRFNSPLHF. In nucleotides, the CDR3 is TGTGCCAGCAGAGTCGGGAGATTCAATTCACCCCTCCACTTT.

This clonotype was seen many times. This rearrangement joins TRBV11-2 to TRBJ2-1, with D possibly matching TRBD2 (6 bases). The CDR3 is 14 amino acids. Trimming took 6 bases from V and 4 from J, leaving 13 bases between them. Looked up from germline, CDR1 is SGHAT and CDR2 is FQNNGV. DNA for the CDR3: TGTGCCAGCAGGAAAACCGGGACTTACAATGAGCAGTTCTTC. This sequence encodes CASRKTGTYNEQFF.

The table lists this clonotype with a few counts. V and J are TRBV29-1 and TRBJ1-2; no clear D. The CDR3 runs to 12 residues. V dropped 1 base and J dropped 8 bases, with 11 bases sitting between them. The V gene's germline CDR1 is SQVTM and CDR2 ANQGSEA. The CDR3 region has the DNA TGCAGCGTTGAAGCCTCCTCCGGGGGCTACACCTTC. Translating gives CSVEASSGGYTF.

The V gene is TRBV19, the J gene TRBJ2-2, with D tentatively TRBD2 (5 bases). V was cut by 7 bases and J by 7 bases, with 7 bases left in between. Germline CDR1 and CDR2: LNHDA and SQIVND (reference sequence). This CDR3 has 11 residues. This CDR3 reads CASKAGGELFF. CDR3 coding DNA: TGTGCCAGTAAGGCGGGCGGGGAGCTGTTTTTT.

Comment on this clonotype: A read error is possible here, since a much larger clone lies one base away. The rearrangement links TRBV3-1 to TRBJ2-3, with D hard to call. From germline, CDR1 is LGHDT and CDR2 YNNKEL (reference sequence). CDR3 length: 11 amino acids. Trimming stripped 8 bases from V and 2 bases from J, with 5 bases between. CDR3 nucleotide sequence: TGTGCCAGCGCGAACACAGATACGCAGTATTTT. This sequence encodes CASANTDTQYF.